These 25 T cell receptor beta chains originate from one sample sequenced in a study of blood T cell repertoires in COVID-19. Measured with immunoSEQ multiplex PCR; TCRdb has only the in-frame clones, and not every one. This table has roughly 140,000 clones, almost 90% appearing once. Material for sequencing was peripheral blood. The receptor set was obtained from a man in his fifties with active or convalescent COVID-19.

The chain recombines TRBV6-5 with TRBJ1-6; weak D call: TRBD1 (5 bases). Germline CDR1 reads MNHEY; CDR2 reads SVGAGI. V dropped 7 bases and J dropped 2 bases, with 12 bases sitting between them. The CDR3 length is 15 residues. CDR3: CASTLDRTYNSPLHF. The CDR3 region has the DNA TGTGCCAGCACACTTGACAGAACCTATAATTCACCCCTCCACTTT.

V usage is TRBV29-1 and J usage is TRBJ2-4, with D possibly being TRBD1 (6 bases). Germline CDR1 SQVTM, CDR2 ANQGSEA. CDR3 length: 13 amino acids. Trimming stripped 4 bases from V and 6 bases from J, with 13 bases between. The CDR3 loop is CSVVQGSLNIQYF. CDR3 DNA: TGCAGCGTTGTTCAGGGGAGTTTAAACATTCAGTACTTC.

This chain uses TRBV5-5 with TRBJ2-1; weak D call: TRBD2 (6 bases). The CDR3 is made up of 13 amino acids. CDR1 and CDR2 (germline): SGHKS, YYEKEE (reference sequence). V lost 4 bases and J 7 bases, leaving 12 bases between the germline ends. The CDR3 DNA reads TGTGCCAGCAGCGGTGGGGGGTTGAATGAGCAGTTCTTC. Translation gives CASSGGGLNEQFF. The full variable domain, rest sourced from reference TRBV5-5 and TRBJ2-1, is DAGVTQSPTHLIKTRGQQVTLRCSPISGHKSVSWYQQVLGQGPQFIFQYYEKEERGRGNFPDRFSARQFPNYSSELNVNALLLGDSALYLCASSGGGLNEQFFGPGTRLTVL.

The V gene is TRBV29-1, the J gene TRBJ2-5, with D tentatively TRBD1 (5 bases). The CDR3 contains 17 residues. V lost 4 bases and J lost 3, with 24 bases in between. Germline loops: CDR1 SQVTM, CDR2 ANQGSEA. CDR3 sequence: CSVGRFIQRGWEETQYF. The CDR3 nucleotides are TGCAGCGTTGGTCGGTTCATACAAAGGGGTTGGGAAGAGACCCAGTACTTC.

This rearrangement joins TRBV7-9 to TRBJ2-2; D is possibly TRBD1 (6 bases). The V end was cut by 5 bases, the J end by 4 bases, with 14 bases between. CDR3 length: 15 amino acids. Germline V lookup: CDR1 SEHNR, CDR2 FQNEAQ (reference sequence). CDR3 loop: CASSPGAGTTGELFF. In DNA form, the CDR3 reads TGTGCCAGCAGCCCAGGGGCAGGGACCACCGGGGAGCTGTTTTTT.

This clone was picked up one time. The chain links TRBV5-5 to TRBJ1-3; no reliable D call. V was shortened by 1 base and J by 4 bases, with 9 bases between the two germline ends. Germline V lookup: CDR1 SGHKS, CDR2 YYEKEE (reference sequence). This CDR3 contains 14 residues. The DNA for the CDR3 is TGTGCCAGCAGCTTGACCACGGGAGGAAACACCATATATTTT. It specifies CASSLTTGGNTIYF.

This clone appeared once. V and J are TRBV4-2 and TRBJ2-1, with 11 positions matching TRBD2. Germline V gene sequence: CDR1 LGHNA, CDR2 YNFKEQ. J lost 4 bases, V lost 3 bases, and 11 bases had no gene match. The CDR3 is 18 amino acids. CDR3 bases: TGTGCCAGCAGCCATCAAGAAGTAGCTAGCGGGAGGTACAATGAGCAGTTCTTC. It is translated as CASSHQEVASGRYNEQFF.

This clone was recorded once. In DNA, the CDR3 is TGCGCCAGCAGCCCAGGGACTGAGAACACCGGGGAGCTGTTTTTT. It codes for CASSPGTENTGELFF. V usage is TRBV5-1 and J usage is TRBJ2-2; a weak D match, TRBD2 (6 bases). The length of the CDR3 is 15 residues. V lost 4 bases to trimming and J lost 1 base, with 11 bases between them. CDR1 is SGHRS, CDR2 YFSETQ, per germline.

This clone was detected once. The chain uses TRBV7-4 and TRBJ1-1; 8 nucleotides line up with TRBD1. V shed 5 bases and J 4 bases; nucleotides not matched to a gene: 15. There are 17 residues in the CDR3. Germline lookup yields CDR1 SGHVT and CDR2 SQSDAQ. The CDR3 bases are TGTGCCAGCAGCCGACCTGGCAGGGGGCTTGGTGGCACTGAAGCTTTCTTT. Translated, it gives CASSRPGRGLGGTEAFF.

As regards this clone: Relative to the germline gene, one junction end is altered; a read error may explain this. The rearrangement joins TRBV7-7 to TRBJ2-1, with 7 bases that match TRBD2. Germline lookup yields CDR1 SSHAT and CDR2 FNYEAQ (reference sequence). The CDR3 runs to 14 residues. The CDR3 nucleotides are TGTGCTAGCAGCCCTGGTTCGAGCGGGACTGAGCAGTTCTTC. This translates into CASSPGSSGTEQFF.

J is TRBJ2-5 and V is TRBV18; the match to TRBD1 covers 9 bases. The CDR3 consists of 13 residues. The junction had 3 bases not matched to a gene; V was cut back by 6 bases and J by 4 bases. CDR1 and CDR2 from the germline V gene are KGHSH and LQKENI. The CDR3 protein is CASSRTGAETQYF. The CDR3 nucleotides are TGTGCCAGCTCCAGGACAGGGGCAGAGACCCAGTACTTC.

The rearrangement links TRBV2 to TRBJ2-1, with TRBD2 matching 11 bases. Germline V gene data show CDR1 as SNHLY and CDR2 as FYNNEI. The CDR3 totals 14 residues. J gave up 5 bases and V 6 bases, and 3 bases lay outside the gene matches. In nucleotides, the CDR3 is TGTGCCAGCAGGAGACTAGCGGGAAACAATGAGCAGTTCTTC. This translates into CASRRLAGNNEQFF. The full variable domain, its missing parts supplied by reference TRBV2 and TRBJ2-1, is EPEVTQTPSHQVTQMGQEVILRCVPISNHLYFYWYRQILGQKVEFLVSFYNNEISEKSEIFDDQFSVERPDGSNFTLKIRSTKLEDSAMYFCASRRLAGNNEQFFGPGTRLTVL.

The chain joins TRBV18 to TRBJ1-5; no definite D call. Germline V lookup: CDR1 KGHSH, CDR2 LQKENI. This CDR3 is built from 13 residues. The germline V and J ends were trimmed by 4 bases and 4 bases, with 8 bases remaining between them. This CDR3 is CASSRARNQPQHF. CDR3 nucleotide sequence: TGTGCCAGCTCACGGGCCCGTAATCAGCCCCAGCATTTT.

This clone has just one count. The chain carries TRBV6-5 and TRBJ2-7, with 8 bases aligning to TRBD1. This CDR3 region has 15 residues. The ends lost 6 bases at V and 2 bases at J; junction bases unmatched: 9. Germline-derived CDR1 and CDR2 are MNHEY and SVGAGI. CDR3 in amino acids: CASRADRGSTYEQYF. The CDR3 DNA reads TGTGCCAGCAGAGCCGACAGGGGTTCCACCTACGAGCAGTACTTC.

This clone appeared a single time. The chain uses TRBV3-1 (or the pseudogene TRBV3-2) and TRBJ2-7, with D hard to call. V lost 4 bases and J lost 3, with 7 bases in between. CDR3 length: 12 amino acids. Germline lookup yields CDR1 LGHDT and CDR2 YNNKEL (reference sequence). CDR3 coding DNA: TGTGCCAGCAGCCCAGGAAACTACGAGCAGTACTTC. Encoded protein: CASSPGNYEQYF.

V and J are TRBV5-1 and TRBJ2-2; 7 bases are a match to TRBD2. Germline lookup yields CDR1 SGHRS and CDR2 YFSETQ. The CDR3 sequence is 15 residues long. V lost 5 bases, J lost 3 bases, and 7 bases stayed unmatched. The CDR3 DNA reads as TGCGCCAGCAGATCACCGGGACTACACACCGGGGAGCTGTTTTTT. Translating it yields CASRSPGLHTGELFF.

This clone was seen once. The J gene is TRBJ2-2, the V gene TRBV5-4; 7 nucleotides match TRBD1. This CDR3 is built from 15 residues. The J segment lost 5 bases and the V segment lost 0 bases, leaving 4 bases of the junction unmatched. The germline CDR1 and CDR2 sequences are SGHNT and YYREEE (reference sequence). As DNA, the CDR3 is TGTGCCAGCAGCTTGGGGCAGGGGGAGACCGGGGAGCTGTTTTTT. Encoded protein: CASSLGQGETGELFF.

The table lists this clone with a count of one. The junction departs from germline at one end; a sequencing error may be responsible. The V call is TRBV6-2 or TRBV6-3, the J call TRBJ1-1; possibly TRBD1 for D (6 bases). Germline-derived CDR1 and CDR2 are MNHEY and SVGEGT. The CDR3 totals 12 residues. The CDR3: CASSYTAGGHNF. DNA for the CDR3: TGTGCCAGCAGTTACACGGCGGGGGGACACAACTTT.

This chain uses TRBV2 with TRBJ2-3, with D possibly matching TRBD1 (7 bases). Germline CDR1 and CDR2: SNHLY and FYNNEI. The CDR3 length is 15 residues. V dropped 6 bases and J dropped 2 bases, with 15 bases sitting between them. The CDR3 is CASSGGQQSTDTQYF. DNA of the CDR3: TGTGCCAGCAGCGGGGGACAGCAGTCCACAGATACGCAGTATTTT. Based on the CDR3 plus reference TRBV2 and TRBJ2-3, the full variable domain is EPEVTQTPSHQVTQMGQEVILRCVPISNHLYFYWYRQILGQKVEFLVSFYNNEISEKSEIFDDQFSVERPDGSNFTLKIRSTKLEDSAMYFCASSGGQQSTDTQYFGPGTRLTVL.

CDR3 DNA sequence: TGTGCCAGCAGTCCTCAGGGTAACGAGCAGCCCCAGCATTTT. This translates into CASSPQGNEQPQHF. This chain links TRBV7-9 with TRBJ1-5; TRBD1 is a possible D gene (5 bases). V shed 6 bases and J shed 7 bases, with 16 bases lying between them. The CDR3 covers 14 residues. Germline CDR1 SEHNR, CDR2 FQNEAQ (reference sequence).

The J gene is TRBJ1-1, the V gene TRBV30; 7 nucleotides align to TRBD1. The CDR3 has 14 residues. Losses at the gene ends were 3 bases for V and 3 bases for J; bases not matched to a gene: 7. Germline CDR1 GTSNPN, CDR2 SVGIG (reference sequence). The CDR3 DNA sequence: TGTGCCTGGAGCAGGGGGTCGGCAGACACTGAAGCTTTCTTT. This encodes CAWSRGSADTEAFF.

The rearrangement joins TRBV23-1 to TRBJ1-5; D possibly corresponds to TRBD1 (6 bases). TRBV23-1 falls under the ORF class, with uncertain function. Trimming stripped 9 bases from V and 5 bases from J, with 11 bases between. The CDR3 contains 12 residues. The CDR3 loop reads CASTGIYQPQHF. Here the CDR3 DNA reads TGCGCCAGTACAGGGATCTATCAGCCCCAGCATTTT.

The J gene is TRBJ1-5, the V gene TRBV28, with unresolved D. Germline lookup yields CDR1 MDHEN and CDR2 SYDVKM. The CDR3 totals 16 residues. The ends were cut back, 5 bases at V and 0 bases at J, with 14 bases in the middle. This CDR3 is CASSPKQLYSNQPQHF. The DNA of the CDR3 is TGTGCCAGCAGTCCCAAACAGCTTTATAGCAATCAGCCCCAGCATTTT.

Here the CDR3 DNA reads TGTGCCAGCAGCGTTGGGGGAAGCGGGAGCTTGGAGACCCAGTACTTC. Translating gives CASSVGGSGSLETQYF. The V and J genes are TRBV9 and TRBJ2-5, with 8 bases that match TRBD2. CDR1 is SGDLS and CDR2 is YYNGEE in the germline V gene. Trimming cost V 2 bases and J 5 bases; bases outside gene matches: 11. This CDR3 has 16 amino acids. Filled out from reference TRBV9 and TRBJ2-5, the complete variable domain reads DSGVTQTPKHLITATGQRVTLRCSPRSGDLSVYWYQQSLDQGLQFLIQYYNGEERAKGNILERFSAQQFPDLHSELNLSSLELGDSALYFCASSVGGSGSLETQYFGPGTRLLVL.

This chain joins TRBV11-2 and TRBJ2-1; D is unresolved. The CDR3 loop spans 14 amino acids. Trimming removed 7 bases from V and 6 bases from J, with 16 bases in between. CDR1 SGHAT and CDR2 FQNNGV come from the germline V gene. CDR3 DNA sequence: TGTGCCAGCACCCCAGGCGTCCTTTCCAATGAGCAGTTCTTC. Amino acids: CASTPGVLSNEQFF.